These 12 T cell receptor beta chains came from one sample sequenced in a study of blood T cell repertoires in COVID-19. Repertoires were generated with immunoSEQ multiplex PCR, while TCRdb's copy carries only in-frame clones and drops some. In the table there are over 70,000 clones, 75% to 85% of which are singletons. The sample comprised peripheral blood. The origin of the receptors is a woman aged 80 or over with acute or convalescent COVID-19.

This rearrangement joins TRBV9 to TRBJ2-5; TRBD2 aligns across 7 bases. The CDR3 spans 15 residues. Unmatched junction bases numbered 5, after V lost 1 base and J lost 2 bases. Germline CDR1 reads SGDLS; CDR2 reads YYNGEE. The CDR3 sequence is CASSVLAGPQETQYF. CDR3 bases: TGTGCCAGCAGCGTATTAGCGGGCCCACAAGAGACCCAGTACTTC.

The chain combines TRBV3-1 (or the pseudogene TRBV3-2) with TRBJ1-2, with 9 bases matching TRBD1. Trimming at V came to 4 bases and at J to 3 bases, leaving 6 bases not matched to a gene. This CDR3 has 15 amino acids. CDR1 and CDR2 from the germline V gene are LGHDT and YNNKEL (reference sequence). The CDR3 region is CASSLQGAQDYGYTF. The DNA for the CDR3 is TGTGCCAGCAGCCTACAGGGGGCGCAAGACTATGGCTACACCTTC.

The V and J genes are TRBV6-6 and TRBJ2-3; 7 nucleotides agree with TRBD1. V was clipped by 4 bases and J by 0 bases; unmatched bases: 1. Germline V gene sequence: CDR1 MNHNY, CDR2 SVGAGI (reference sequence). The CDR3 extends over 14 amino acids. CDR3 in amino acids: CASSWDRSTDTQYF. The CDR3 nucleotides are TGTGCCAGCAGTTGGGACAGAAGCACAGATACGCAGTATTTT.

The rearrangement uses TRBV5-1 and TRBJ2-7, with D maybe TRBD1 (5 bases). This CDR3 has 12 residues. Germline CDR1 is SGHRS and CDR2 is YFSETQ. With 1 base removed from V and 4 bases from J, the gap between germline ends came to 6 bases. This CDR3 reads CASSLSGYEQYF. CDR3 sequence (DNA): TGCGCCAGCAGCTTGTCAGGGTACGAGCAGTACTTC.

The rearrangement links TRBV5-6 to TRBJ2-7; 15 positions agree with TRBD2. Germline CDR1 reads SGHDT; CDR2 reads YYEEEE. There are 17 residues in the CDR3. The V and J ends lost 5 bases and 1 base, in that order; junction bases with no gene match: 7. In DNA form, the CDR3 reads TGTGCCAGCAGTAAAGGGACTAGCGGGGGGCGTTCCTACGAGCAGTACTTC. Protein: CASSKGTSGGRSYEQYF.

The chain recombines TRBV6-5 with TRBJ2-7, with D unclear. Germline loops: CDR1 MNHEY, CDR2 SVGAGI. The CDR3 is 14 amino acids. V was shortened by 6 bases and J by 3 bases, with 15 bases between the two germline ends. CDR3 sequence reads: CASSPPGPVYEQYF. The CDR3 DNA sequence: TGTGCCAGCAGCCCACCGGGTCCTGTCTACGAGCAGTACTTC.

In its sample, this clone was seen a few times. V and J are TRBV6-5 and TRBJ1-5; no definite D call. Germline CDR1 and CDR2: MNHEY and SVGAGI. The CDR3 sequence is 15 residues long. Trimming took 0 bases from V and 5 from J, leaving 11 bases between them. The CDR3 loop reads CASSYSTPEHQPQHF. For the CDR3, the DNA is TGTGCCAGCAGTTACTCGACTCCCGAGCATCAGCCCCAGCATTTT.

This clone has only one observation. The chain uses TRBV30 and TRBJ2-2, with a weak D call TRBD1 (6 bases). Germline CDR1 is GTSNPN and CDR2 is SVGIG (reference sequence). The CDR3 is 15 residues long. The V gene lost 0 bases and the J gene lost 4 bases, with 12 bases spanning the gap. Here the CDR3 DNA reads TGTGCCTGGAGTGTTGACAGGCTAATCACCGGGGAGCTGTTTTTT. This codes for CAWSVDRLITGELFF.

In this sample, this clone turned up a few times. The CDR3 DNA follows: TGTGCCAGCGCAATGGCGCCTAGTAGCTCCTACGAGCAGTACTTC. Its protein is CASAMAPSSSYEQYF. The chain is built from TRBV11-1 and TRBJ2-7; no firm D call. In germline, CDR1 is SGHAT, CDR2 FQDESV (reference sequence). V was clipped by 8 bases and J by 0 bases, with 17 bases between them. This CDR3 has 15 residues.

The chain joins TRBV14 to TRBJ1-2, with D possibly being TRBD1 (5 bases). The CDR3 loop spans 14 amino acids. Trimming took 1 base from V and 7 from J, leaving 13 bases between them. Germline V gene sequence: CDR1 SGHDN, CDR2 FVKESK. CDR3 sequence reads: CASSQGGARGGYTF. For the CDR3, the DNA is TGTGCCAGCAGCCAAGGGGGCGCAAGGGGTGGCTACACCTTC.

In its sample, this clone was seen a few times. The chain couples TRBV29-1 to TRBJ1-1; D gene ambiguous. V shed 5 bases and J shed 3 bases, with 10 bases lying between them. The germline gives CDR1 SQVTM, CDR2 ANQGSEA. CDR3 length: 12 residues. The CDR3 region has the DNA TGCAGCGTTCCTCCGTTTTACACTGAAGCTTTCTTT. This gives the protein CSVPPFYTEAFF.

This clone has just one count. The chain employs TRBV7-2 and TRBJ2-5; TRBD2 matches 10 bases. J gave up 5 bases and V 5 bases, and 8 bases lay outside the gene matches. Per the germline V gene, CDR1 is SGHTA and CDR2 is FQGNSA. This CDR3 has 15 residues. CDR3 nucleotides: TGTGCCAGCAGCGCGGGACTAGCGTCCTGGGAGACCCAGTACTTC. This codes for CASSAGLASWETQYF. The variable domain in full, with the rest retrieved from reference TRBV7-2 and TRBJ2-5, is GAGVSQSPSNKVTEKGKDVELRCDPISGHTALYWYRQSLGQGLEFLIYFQGNSAPDKSGLPSDRFSAERTGGSVSTLTIQRTQQEDSAVYLCASSAGLASWETQYFGPGTRLLVL.